This TCR beta chain was found in a study of Ad26.COV2.S vaccination and SARS-CoV-2 variants. Study summary: Ad26.COV2.S shots went into the muscle once or twice, 56 days apart.

The table came from immunoSEQ multiplex PCR; TCRdb's copy has only in-frame clones and leaves some out. The sample yields about 350,000 clones, about 89% seen once. Study-level results: Substantial response breadth was reportedly seen for spike-specific CD8+ and CD4+ T cells after vaccination.

The CDR3 contains 13 residues. Germline assignment: CDR1 SGHDT and CDR2 YYEEEE. V was clipped by 7 bases and J by 5 bases; unmatched bases: 7. Described treatment: approximately 18 received Ad26.COV2.S at low or high dose, single or two shots; about 5 received placebo; per-sample allocation not given. Specimen acquisition occurred on day 63 following the initial vaccine or placebo injection. About this clone: Antigen specificity is unknown.

The sample here was peripheral blood, taken in a trial of Ad26.COV2.S vaccine versus placebo. The chain combines TRBV5-6 with TRBJ2-5; 8 bases line up with TRBD2. The sequence derives from a person between 18 and 59 years old who received the Ad26.COV2.S COVID-19 vaccine or a placebo. The CDR3 sequence is CASSRAGEETQYF. In DNA form, the CDR3 reads TGTGCCAGCTCAAGAGCGGGGGAGGAGACCCAGTACTTC.